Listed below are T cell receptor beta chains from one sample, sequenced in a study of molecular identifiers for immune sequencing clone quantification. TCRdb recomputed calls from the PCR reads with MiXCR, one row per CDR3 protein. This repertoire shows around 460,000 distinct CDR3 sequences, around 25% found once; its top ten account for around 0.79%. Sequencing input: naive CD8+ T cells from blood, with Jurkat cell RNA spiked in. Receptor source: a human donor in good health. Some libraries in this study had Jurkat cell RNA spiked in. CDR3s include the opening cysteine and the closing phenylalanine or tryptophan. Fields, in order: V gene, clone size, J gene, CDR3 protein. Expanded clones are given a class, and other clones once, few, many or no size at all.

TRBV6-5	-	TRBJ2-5	CASSCNPGLAGGYQETRYF
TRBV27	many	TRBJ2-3	CASSVLGRTDTQYF
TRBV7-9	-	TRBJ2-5	CASSLQDAGPYQETQYF
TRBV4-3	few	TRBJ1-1	CASSQAPLSSPEAFF
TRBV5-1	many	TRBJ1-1	CASSFNGRKDTEAFF
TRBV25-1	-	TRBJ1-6	CASSGERLSSYNSPLHF
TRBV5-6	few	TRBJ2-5	CASSLGEPGGRYF
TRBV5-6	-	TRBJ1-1	CASRYAGGGPKAFF
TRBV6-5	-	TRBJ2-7	CASRAPGQGSYEQYF
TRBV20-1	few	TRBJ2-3	CSAPGDLAGGYTDTQYF
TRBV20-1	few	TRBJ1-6	CSARDLLGKGNSPLHF
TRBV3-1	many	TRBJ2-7	CASSQWPEQYF
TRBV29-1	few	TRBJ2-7	CSVLAGDTYEQYF
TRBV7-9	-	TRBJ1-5	CASSLFGQGINQPQHF
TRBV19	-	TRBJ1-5	CASSITWGDQPQHF
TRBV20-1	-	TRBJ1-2	CSAKTPSNYGYTF
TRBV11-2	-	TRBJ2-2	CASSYSGFRPNTGELFF
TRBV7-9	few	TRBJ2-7	CASSSEPGQQYF
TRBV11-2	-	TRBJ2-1	CASSSISGPANEQFF
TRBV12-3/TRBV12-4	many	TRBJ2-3	CASSWSGEADTQYF